This T cell receptor beta chain was observed in a study of T cell responses to AZD1222 COVID-19 vaccine. Points from the study as a whole: Repertoire collection took place solely once the T cell response had peaked.

In germline, CDR1 is LNHDA, CDR2 SQIVND (reference sequence). This CDR3 contains 15 residues. Trimming left V 3 bases short and J 3 bases short, with 12 bases between. On this clone: As yet, its antigen is unknown.

The assay was immunoSEQ multiplex PCR, and TCRdb's table has in-frame clones only and misses some. In the table there are under 110,000 clones, approximately 87% of which are singletons. Sequencing was performed on peripheral blood, taken on day 0 of AZD1222 vaccination. J is TRBJ2-1 and V is TRBV19; unclear D gene. The clonotype originates from an adult in good health. CDR3 sequence (DNA): TGTGCCAGTAGTATTAGACCTGGTCGCTACAATGAGCAGTTCTTC. Translating gives CASSIRPGRYNEQFF.